The table lists the clone carrying this T cell receptor (beta chain) with many counts. Its antigen is not identified. It was with unique molecular identifiers that the TCRbeta library was prepared. TCRdb reprocessed the PCR reads via MiXCR and lists one record per CDR3 protein. The profile shows 480,000 or so distinct CDR3 sequences, roughly a tenth of them singletons. This entry is derived from a study of T-cell reconstitution after alpha-beta-depleted transplantation in children. Study outcomes and limitations: T-cell numbers and diversity, one year after transplant, stemmed largely from T cells that were newly produced. About two months after transplant, alpha-beta T cells reportedly came from several hundred expanded graft clones. From surviving recipient T cells and thymic progenitors came the high day-60 TCRbeta diversity observed in some patients.

The receptor comes from a child aged 2-15 years with inherited bone marrow failure, due to receive a stem cell transplant. The sequencing here drew on PBMCs, taken before TCRalphabeta/CD19-depleted stem cell transplant.

The CDR3 DNA reads TGTGCCAGCAGGCGGGACTACCGCTCCTACGAGCAGTACTTC. Amino acid sequence: CASRRDYRSYEQYF. The chain employs TRBV27 and TRBJ2-7; TRBD2 matches at 7 bases. The CDR3 is made up of 14 amino acids. The germline V gene has CDR1 MNHEY and CDR2 SMNVEV (reference sequence). V lost 6 bases to trimming and J lost 0 bases; unmatched junction nucleotides: 5.